Following are 28 T cell receptor beta chains from one sample sequenced in a study of shared clonotypes between healthy human individuals. Positive CCR7 selection of CD45RO-negative cells yielded the naive CD8 cells, and terminally differentiated effector memory CD45RA+ cells were excluded. TCRdb's table, derived via immunoSEQ multiplex PCR, lists solely in-frame clones and lacks some. The profile shows around 1.9 million clones, roughly 91% of them singletons. Sequencing was performed on naive CD8+ T cells from PBMCs. The receptors derive from a man between 18 and 29 years old in good health. Some clones in this sample may be carry-over from other donors' samples.

The chain combines TRBV7-9 with TRBJ1-4; no clear D gene. Germline-derived CDR1 and CDR2 are SEHNR and FQNEAQ (reference sequence). The V and J ends lost 0 bases and 8 bases respectively, with 10 bases between them. The CDR3 length is 14 residues. CDR3: CASSLALAREKLFF. DNA for the CDR3: TGTGCCAGCAGCTTAGCGCTGGCCCGAGAAAAACTGTTTTTT.

The V and J genes are TRBV25-1 and TRBJ2-1; D assignment may be TRBD1 or TRBD2 (5 bases each). V lost 7 bases, J lost 8 bases, and 21 bases lay in between. CDR1 and CDR2 from the germline V gene are MGHDK and SYGVNS. The CDR3 runs 15 residues. Here the CDR3 DNA reads TGTGCCAGCAACCTTGGGGGACGCCGGGCCGATGAGCAGTTCTTC. This codes for CASNLGGRRADEQFF.

V usage is TRBV12-5 and J usage is TRBJ1-1, with TRBD1 as a possible D gene (5 bases). Germline CDR1 is LGHNT and CDR2 is FRNRAP. This CDR3 has 14 residues. The V and J ends lost 4 bases and 6 bases respectively, with 15 bases between them. CDR3 in amino acids: CASGSGFGGAEAFF. The DNA for the CDR3 is TGTGCTAGTGGTTCAGGGTTTGGCGGGGCTGAAGCTTTCTTT.

The CDR3 region has the DNA TGTGCCAGCAGCGGACTAGCGGGAGGGATGTTAGCCGGGGAGCTGTTTTTT. It specifies CASSGLAGGMLAGELFF. This rearrangement joins TRBV9 to TRBJ2-2, with 14 bases fitting TRBD2. The ends lost 3 bases at V and 6 bases at J; junction bases unmatched: 7. From germline, CDR1 is SGDLS and CDR2 YYNGEE. The CDR3 sequence is 17 residues long.

This clone was found a few times. The rearrangement joins TRBV28 to TRBJ2-7; 8 bases match TRBD2. Germline V gene lookup returns CDR1 MDHEN and CDR2 SYDVKM. The CDR3 totals 16 residues. The junction had 9 bases not matched to a gene; V was cut back by 4 bases and J by 1 base. In DNA, the CDR3 is TGTGCCAGCAGTTCACCCCCTAGCGGGTTATCCTACGAGCAGTACTTC. Translating gives CASSSPPSGLSYEQYF.

V and J are TRBV5-1 and TRBJ2-2; 8 bases map to TRBD1. The V and J ends lost 4 bases and 7 bases, in that order; junction bases with no gene match: 3. The CDR3 has 13 residues. Looked up from germline, CDR1 is SGHRS and CDR2 is YFSETQ. CDR3 sequence reads: CASSPTGVGELFF. The DNA for the CDR3 is TGCGCCAGCAGCCCGACAGGGGTCGGGGAGCTGTTTTTT.

The chain links TRBV27 to TRBJ2-7, with D maybe TRBD2 (6 bases). V was shortened by 5 bases and J by 2 bases, with 16 bases between the two germline ends. The CDR3 runs to 15 residues. Germline CDR1 MNHEY, CDR2 SMNVEV (reference sequence). CDR3 DNA: TGTGCCAGCAGTCCCTCGGGACTGGGGACCTACGAGCAGTACTTC. Translating it yields CASSPSGLGTYEQYF.

The gene calls are TRBV7-2 and TRBJ2-7; TRBD1 agrees at 11 bases. Germline V lookup: CDR1 SGHTA, CDR2 FQGNSA. V lost 5 bases, J lost 4 bases, and 13 bases stayed unmatched. This CDR3 spans 17 amino acids. Written as DNA, the CDR3 is TGTGCCAGCAGCCTACCAAGTTGGGGGACAGGGGGGTACGAGCAGTACTTC. Amino acids: CASSLPSWGTGGYEQYF.

The chain uses TRBV7-3 and TRBJ2-4, with D perhaps matching TRBD1 (6 bases). V lost 1 base and J lost 11, with 15 bases in between. CDR1 and CDR2 (germline): SGHTA, FQGTGA. There are 14 residues in the CDR3. CDR3 in DNA: TGTGCCAGCAGCTTAAGTGGGGGCCCGGACTTTCAGTACTTC. It encodes CASSLSGGPDFQYF.

The gene calls are TRBV6-1 and TRBJ2-1; 11 bases fit TRBD2. Per germline, CDR1 MNHNS and CDR2 SASEGT. The trim removed 6 bases at V and 5 bases at J, leaving 3 bases unmatched. This CDR3 has 14 residues. The CDR3 sequence: CASRGTSGNNEQFF. The CDR3 DNA follows: TGTGCCAGCAGAGGGACTAGCGGAAACAATGAGCAGTTCTTC.

The J gene is TRBJ1-5, the V gene TRBV28, with 10 bases identical to TRBD1. CDR1 and CDR2 from the germline V gene are MDHEN and SYDVKM. The CDR3 is 15 amino acids. The junction had 6 bases not matched to a gene; V was cut back by 5 bases and J by 5 bases. In DNA form, the CDR3 reads TGTGCCAGCAGTCCGGACAGGGGGTTACATCAGCCCCAGCATTTT. This codes for CASSPDRGLHQPQHF. The entire variable domain, with the rest obtained from reference TRBV28 and TRBJ1-5, is as follows: DVKVTQSSRYLVKRTGEKVFLECVQDMDHENMFWYRQDPGLGLRLIYFSYDVKMKEKGDIPEGYSVSREKKERFSLILESASTNQTSMYLCASSPDRGLHQPQHFGDGTRLSIL.

This clone was counted a single time. The CDR3 loop reads CASSRNREFQPQHF. The CDR3 DNA reads TGTGCCAGTAGTAGAAACAGGGAATTTCAGCCCCAGCATTTT. J is TRBJ1-5 and V is TRBV19; maybe TRBD1 (6 bases). The CDR3 runs to 14 residues. CDR1 and CDR2 (germline): LNHDA, SQIVND (reference sequence). Trimming took off 4 bases at V and 6 bases at J, with 13 bases between the two ends.

This clone came up a few times. Compared with germline, one end of the junction differs, possibly owing to a read error. The chain uses TRBV7-9 and TRBJ1-4, with D possibly matching TRBD1 (6 bases). The CDR3 runs 12 residues. The germline V gene encodes CDR1 SEHNR and CDR2 FQNEAQ (reference sequence). Here the CDR3 DNA reads TGTGCCAGCAGTTTAGGGGACAACGAACTGTTTTTT. This encodes CASSLGDNELFF.

The chain combines TRBV29-1 with TRBJ2-1, with D maybe TRBD1 (5 bases). The CDR3 covers 10 residues. Trimming took off 5 bases at V and 8 bases at J, with 7 bases between the two ends. CDR1 is SQVTM and CDR2 is ANQGSEA in the germline V gene. The CDR3 sequence is CSVYRYEQFF. The DNA for the CDR3 is TGCAGCGTTTACAGGTATGAGCAGTTCTTC.

This clone was found once. The sample contains more than one DNA sequence encoding this CDR3. The chain recombines TRBV15 with TRBJ2-3; possibly TRBD1 for D (6 bases). CDR1 is LNHNV and CDR2 is YYDKDF in the germline V gene (reference sequence). The V end was cut by 1 base, the J end by 4 bases, with 6 bases between. The CDR3 has 13 amino acids. The CDR3 loop is CATSRAGADTQYF. CDR3 DNA: TGTGCCACCAGCAGAGCAGGGGCAGATACGCAGTATTTT.

V is TRBV2 and J is TRBJ2-2; 9 nucleotides agree with TRBD2. CDR1 is SNHLY, CDR2 FYNNEI, per germline. CDR3 size: 16 residues. After removal of 4 bases from V and 3 bases from J, the junction contained 6 bases not matched to a gene. The CDR3 here is CASSVAREGDTGELFF. CDR3 sequence (DNA): TGTGCCAGCAGTGTTGCGCGGGAGGGGGACACCGGGGAGCTGTTTTTT.

This sequence joins TRBV5-6 and TRBJ2-1; no clear D. The germline CDR1 and CDR2 sequences are SGHDT and YYEEEE. The CDR3 extends over 12 amino acids. Trimming cost V 1 base and J 12 bases, with 11 bases left between them. CDR3: CASSLSLYPQFF. The CDR3 DNA follows: TGTGCCAGCAGCTTGTCCCTATACCCGCAGTTCTTC.

The V gene is TRBV19, the J gene TRBJ2-7; TRBD1 agrees at 8 bases. V shed 5 bases, J shed 3 bases, and the junction held 6 bases outside the gene matches. Germline values: CDR1 LNHDA, CDR2 SQIVND (reference sequence). This CDR3 spans 14 amino acids. The CDR3 DNA follows: TGTGCCAGTAGTCTACGACAGGGGAACTACGAGCAGTACTTC. Translation: CASSLRQGNYEQYF. The full variable domain, with the rest looked up from reference TRBV19 and TRBJ2-7, is DGGITQSPKYLFRKEGQNVTLSCEQNLNHDAMYWYRQDPGQGLRLIYYSQIVNDFQKGDIAEGYSVSREKKESFPLTVTSAQKNPTAFYLCASSLRQGNYEQYFGPGTRLTVT.

As concerns this clone: Different DNA sequences within this sample yield the same CDR3. The J gene is TRBJ1-2, the V gene TRBV4-3; no definite D call. Germline assignment: CDR1 LGHNA and CDR2 YSLEER. Trimming stripped 1 base from V and 4 bases from J, with 16 bases between. This CDR3 contains 16 residues. The CDR3: CASSQAFTVQAYGYTF. In DNA form, the CDR3 reads TGCGCCAGCAGCCAAGCCTTTACGGTGCAGGCCTATGGCTACACCTTC.

This sequence joins TRBV6-1 and TRBJ2-7; 10 positions agree with TRBD1. CDR3 length equals 15 residues. The V segment lost 4 bases and the J segment 3 bases; nucleotides outside the gene matches: 6. CDR1 and CDR2 (germline): MNHNS, SASEGT. DNA of the CDR3: TGTGCCAGCAGTGGACCGGGACAGGGGTTCTACGAGCAGTACTTC. Its translation: CASSGPGQGFYEQYF.

The chain joins TRBV29-1 to TRBJ1-1; tentative D call: TRBD1 (6 bases). CDR1 and CDR2 from the germline V gene are SQVTM and ANQGSEA. The length of the CDR3 is 14 residues. Trimming took 0 bases from V and 1 from J, leaving 9 bases between them. The CDR3 bases are TGCAGCGTTGAAGATATGACAGGGAACACTGAAGCTTTCTTT. Residues: CSVEDMTGNTEAFF.

V and J are TRBV6-1 and TRBJ2-3; TRBD1 is a possible D gene (5 bases). The CDR3 is made up of 15 amino acids. Trimming removed 7 bases from V and 2 bases from J, with 16 bases in between. Germline V gene data show CDR1 as MNHNS and CDR2 as SASEGT. As DNA, the CDR3 is TGTGCCAGCACAGAGTTGTACAGGTCCACAGATACGCAGTATTTT. Amino acids: CASTELYRSTDTQYF.

The count of this clone is one. The rearrangement links TRBV7-3 to TRBJ2-2, with TRBD2 identical over 7 bases. J lost 6 bases, V lost 3 bases, and 10 bases had no gene match. The V gene's germline CDR1 is SGHTA and CDR2 FQGTGA. The CDR3 contains 16 residues. This CDR3 is CASSFTRGSKAGELFF. In nucleotides, the CDR3 is TGTGCCAGCAGCTTCACCCGCGGGAGTAAAGCCGGGGAGCTGTTTTTT.

The CDR3 region has the DNA TGTGCCAGCAGTGAATACGAGACAGGGGGAGGCGAGCAGTACTTC. This encodes CASSEYETGGGEQYF. The chain carries TRBV25-1 and TRBJ2-7, with 9 bases aligning to TRBD1. J lost 6 bases, V lost 0 bases, and 6 bases had no gene match. The V gene's germline CDR1 is MGHDK and CDR2 SYGVNS. The CDR3 has 15 residues.

A single count supports this clone. The chain employs TRBV6-5 and TRBJ2-3, with 8 bases that match TRBD1. This CDR3 spans 14 amino acids. Germline trimming cut 7 bases from V and 4 bases from J; bases unmatched to any gene: 7. Germline CDR1 is MNHEY and CDR2 is SVGAGI. The CDR3 bases are TGTGCCAGCACCCTGGGACAGGAGGCAGATACGCAGTATTTT. It translates to CASTLGQEADTQYF.

V and J are TRBV4-3 and TRBJ1-1; 7 nucleotides match TRBD1. V trimming: 0 bases; J trimming: 0 bases; junction bases outside the gene matches: 7. Germline CDR1 LGHNA, CDR2 YSLEER. The CDR3 covers 17 residues. The CDR3 DNA is TGCGCCAGCAGCCAAGATTTTGGGGGGACAGTGAACACTGAAGCTTTCTTT. Translating gives CASSQDFGGTVNTEAFF.

This clone has more than one count but fewer than ten. This chain joins TRBV28 and TRBJ1-5; D call uncertain. V shed 6 bases and J shed 2 bases, with 8 bases lying between them. The CDR3 contains 13 residues. The germline CDR1 and CDR2 sequences are MDHEN and SYDVKM. CDR3 protein: CASRRTGNQPQHF. In nucleotides, the CDR3 is TGTGCCAGCAGACGGACTGGCAATCAGCCCCAGCATTTT. The full variable domain, in which reference TRBV28 and TRBJ1-5 provide the parts outside the CDR3, is DVKVTQSSRYLVKRTGEKVFLECVQDMDHENMFWYRQDPGLGLRLIYFSYDVKMKEKGDIPEGYSVSREKKERFSLILESASTNQTSMYLCASRRTGNQPQHFGDGTRLSIL.

V and J are TRBV5-6 and TRBJ2-5; D is perhaps TRBD1 or TRBD2 (6 bases each). V lost 4 bases to trimming and J lost 4 bases, with 23 bases between them. CDR1 SGHDT and CDR2 YYEEEE come from the germline V gene. CDR3 length: 17 amino acids. CDR3 nucleotides: TGTGCCAGCAGCATGGGAGGCCGCGGGACACCGGGAGAGACCCAGTACTTC. Its protein product is CASSMGGRGTPGETQYF.